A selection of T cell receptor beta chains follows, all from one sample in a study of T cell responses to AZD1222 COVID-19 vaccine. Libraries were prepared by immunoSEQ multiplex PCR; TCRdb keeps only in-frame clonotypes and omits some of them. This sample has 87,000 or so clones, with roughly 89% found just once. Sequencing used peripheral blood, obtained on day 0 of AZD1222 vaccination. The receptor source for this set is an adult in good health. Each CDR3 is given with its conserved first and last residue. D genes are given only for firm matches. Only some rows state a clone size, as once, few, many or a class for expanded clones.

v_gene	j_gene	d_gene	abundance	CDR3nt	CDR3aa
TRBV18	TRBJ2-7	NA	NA	TGTGCCAGCTCACCAGGCCCCTACGAGCAGTACTTC	CASSPGPYEQYF
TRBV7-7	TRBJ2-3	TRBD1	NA	TGTGCCAGCAGCTCCGGGACAGGGGCTACAGATACGCAGTATTTT	CASSSGTGATDTQYF
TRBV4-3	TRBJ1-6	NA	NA	TGCGCCAGCAGCCAAGACGCGCAGGGGATTCATTCACCCCTCCACTTT	CASSQDAQGIHSPLHF
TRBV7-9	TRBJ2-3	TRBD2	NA	TGTGCCAGCAGCTCAGATTATAGCGGGCCGACAGATACGCAGTATTTT	CASSSDYSGPTDTQYF
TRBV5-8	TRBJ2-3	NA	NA	TGTGCCAGCAGCTTGGGGGACCCTCGGACAGATACGCAGTATTTT	CASSLGDPRTDTQYF
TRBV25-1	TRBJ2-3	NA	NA	TGTGCCAGCAGTGAATATCAAACTATATCTTCCACAGATACGCAGTATTTT	CASSEYQTISSTDTQYF
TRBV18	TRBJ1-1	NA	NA	TGTGCCAGCTCGGAGGCAATGAACACTGAAGCTTTCTTT	CASSEAMNTEAFF
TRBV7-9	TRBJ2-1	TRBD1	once	TGTGCCAGCAGCTTAGCGGTGGGCAGGGGGATTTACAATGAGCAGTTCTTC	CASSLAVGRGIYNEQFF
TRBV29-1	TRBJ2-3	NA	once	TGCAGCGCAAGAGTAGATACGCAGTATTTT	CSARVDTQYF
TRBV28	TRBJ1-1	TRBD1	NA	TGTGCCAGCAGTGGGCTCCGACAGGGGAATATGCTTGGAGCTTTCTTT	CASSGLRQGNMLGAFF
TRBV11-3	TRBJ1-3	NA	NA	TGTGCCAGCAGCTTTGGGCAAATCGTGGGGCCACCTCTCCGGGGAAACACCATATATTTT	CASSFGQIVGPPLRGNTIYF
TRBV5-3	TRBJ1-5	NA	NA	TGTGCCAGAAGCTTGGGTGAAAATCAGCCCCAGCATTTT	CARSLGENQPQHF
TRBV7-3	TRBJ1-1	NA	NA	TGTGCCAGCAGCTCAGGAGGGGGGAACACTGAAGCTTTCTTT	CASSSGGGNTEAFF
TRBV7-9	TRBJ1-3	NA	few	TGTGCCAGCAGCCCCCCCATAGGCCGCTCTGGAAACACCATATATTTT	CASSPPIGRSGNTIYF
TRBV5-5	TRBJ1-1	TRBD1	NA	TGTGCCAGCAGCTTGACAGGGGAGGAAGCTTTCTTT	CASSLTGEEAFF
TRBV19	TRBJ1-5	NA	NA	TGTGCCAGCTGGGGTGTGGGCGAGGCGCCCCAGCATTTT	CASWGVGEAPQHF
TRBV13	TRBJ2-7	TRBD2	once	TGTGCCAGCAGCTTTTATAGCGGGGGGGGCTACGAGCAGTACTTC	CASSFYSGGGYEQYF
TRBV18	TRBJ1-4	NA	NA	TGTGCCAGCTCACCAACCCCCCCGGAACTGTTTTTT	CASSPTPPELFF
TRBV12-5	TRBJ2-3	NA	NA	TGTGCTAGTGGCCCCCCCGGGGTGACAGATACGCAGTATTTT	CASGPPGVTDTQYF
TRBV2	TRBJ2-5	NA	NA	TGTGCCAGCAGTTACCAGACAGGGAGGGGTGAGACCCAGTACTTC	CASSYQTGRGETQYF
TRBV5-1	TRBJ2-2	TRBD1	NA	TGCGCCAGCAGCTCGAGCGCGACAGGGGGATTTGGGAGCGGGGAGCTGTTTTTT	CASSSSATGGFGSGELFF